The 26 T cell receptor beta chains presented below share a single source sample, sequenced in a study of blood T cells in healthy people across ages. PCR was performed a second time for about 7 to 12 cycles using a sample-barcoded 5' primer and a J-beta primer mix. TCRdb re-derived calls from the 5' RACE reads in MiXCR, one entry per CDR3 protein. In the table there are more than 900,000 distinct CDR3 sequences, around 25% of which are singletons. The same data also went into a second study, on T cells of mothers and their children.

The sample was blood. The receptors here all came from a girl under 10 years old in good health.

This clonotype occurred a few times. The chain combines TRBV12-3 or TRBV12-4 with TRBJ1-4; 8 bases agree with TRBD1. Losses at the gene ends were 2 bases for V and 10 bases for J; bases not matched to a gene: 6. CDR3 length equals 14 residues. CDR3 DNA sequence: TGTGCCAGCAGTTTAAGGACAGGGAATCGAAAACTGTTTTTT. Its protein product is CASSLRTGNRKLFF.

The CDR3 nucleotides read TGCAGCGCTACCCAGGGAGGTTTCGGAAACACCATATATTTT. The encoded protein is CSATQGGFGNTIYF. The V and J genes are TRBV29-1 and TRBJ1-3; TRBD1 might be the D (5 bases). The CDR3 covers 14 residues. V gave up 7 bases and J gave up 4 bases, with 17 bases separating them. Per germline, CDR1 SQVTM and CDR2 ANQGSEA.

This clonotype was counted a few times. This chain joins TRBV5-1 and TRBJ2-5, with no clear D. CDR3 length: 14 amino acids. Germline V gives CDR1 SGHRS, CDR2 YFSETQ. Trimming removed 0 bases from V and 1 base from J, with 7 bases in between. The CDR3 sequence is CASSLANSQETQYF. DNA of the CDR3: TGCGCCAGCAGCTTGGCCAATAGCCAAGAGACCCAGTACTTC.

The rearrangement joins TRBV29-1 to TRBJ1-2, with 7 bases lining up with TRBD1. The CDR3 loop spans 16 amino acids. In germline, CDR1 is SQVTM, CDR2 ANQGSEA. V shed 3 bases, J shed 4 bases, and the junction held 14 bases outside the gene matches. This CDR3 is CSVDLDRPPGGYGYTF. The CDR3 DNA sequence: TGCAGCGTTGACCTGGACAGGCCGCCCGGGGGCTATGGCTACACCTTC. The variable domain in full, with the rest retrieved from reference TRBV29-1 and TRBJ1-2, is SAVISQKPSRDICQRGTSLTIQCQVDSQVTMMFWYRQQPGQSLTLIATANQGSEATYESGFVIDKFPISRPNLTFSTLTVSNMSPEDSSIYLCSVDLDRPPGGYGYTFGSGTRLTVV.

Here the CDR3 DNA reads TGTGCCAGCATGCGACTTCTGACTTCCTACGAGCAGTACTTC. Amino acid sequence: CASMRLLTSYEQYF. The V gene is TRBV6-1, the J gene TRBJ2-7, with D hard to call. V was pared by 7 bases and J by 1 base, with 14 bases between. Looked up from germline, CDR1 is MNHNS and CDR2 is SASEGT. CDR3 length equals 14 residues.

The gene calls are TRBV29-1 and TRBJ2-5; 8 nucleotides line up with TRBD2. The CDR3 runs to 16 residues. CDR1 SQVTM and CDR2 ANQGSEA come from the germline V gene. Germline trimming cut 5 bases from V and 5 bases from J; bases unmatched to any gene: 16. The CDR3 DNA follows: TGCAGCGTTATCTTTGGGTTCGCTAGCGGGCGGGAGACCCAGTACTTC. It encodes CSVIFGFASGRETQYF.

About this clonotype: The junction does not match germline at one end; this may be a read error. The chain joins TRBV7-2 to TRBJ2-5, with 9 bases fitting TRBD2. The germline V gene has CDR1 SGHTA and CDR2 FQGNSA. The CDR3 is made up of 14 amino acids. CDR3 DNA sequence: TGTGCCTCGGCCAGCGGGGGGTTGGGAGAGGCCCAGTACTTC. Its translation: CASASGGLGEAQYF.

The J gene is TRBJ1-3, the V gene TRBV5-1; TRBD1 matches at 9 bases. The CDR3 is made up of 15 amino acids. Looked up from germline, CDR1 is SGHRS and CDR2 is YFSETQ. With V trimmed by 7 bases and J by 3 bases, 8 bases remained unmatched. CDR3 residues: CASRFDRGNGNTIYF. In DNA, the CDR3 is TGCGCCAGCCGTTTCGACAGGGGGAATGGAAACACCATATATTTT. Drawing the rest from reference TRBV5-1 and TRBJ1-3, the complete variable domain is KAGVTQTPRYLIKTRGQQVTLSCSPISGHRSVSWYQQTPGQGLQFLFEYFSETQRNKGNFPGRFSGRQFSNSRSEMNVSTLELGDSALYLCASRFDRGNGNTIYFGEGSWLTVV.

In its sample, this clonotype was seen a few times. The CDR3 protein is CSARDGGQGVNQPQHF. The CDR3 DNA follows: TGCAGTGCTAGAGATGGGGGACAGGGGGTTAATCAGCCCCAGCATTTT. The chain joins TRBV20-1 to TRBJ1-5, with TRBD1 identical over 11 bases. The CDR3 length is 16 residues. The ends lost 0 bases at V and 4 bases at J; junction bases unmatched: 5. CDR1 and CDR2 (germline): DFQATT, SNEGSKA (reference sequence).

The chain carries TRBV6-2 or TRBV6-3 and TRBJ2-3, with 8 positions matching TRBD1. Trimming took 2 bases from V and 6 from J; bases not matched to a gene: 10. CDR1 and CDR2 (germline): MNHEY, SVGEGT. The CDR3 sequence is 16 residues long. Written as DNA, the CDR3 is TGTGCCAGCAGTTACGCCCGGACAGGGATGGAGGATACGCAGTATTTT. This codes for CASSYARTGMEDTQYF.

The chain combines TRBV18 with TRBJ2-6; possibly TRBD1 or TRBD2 for D (6 bases each). Between the trimmed V and J ends, which lost 2 bases and 0 bases, there was a span of 14 bases. Germline CDR1 KGHSH, CDR2 LQKENI. This CDR3 is 18 amino acids long. The CDR3 loop reads CASSPSPRGHSGANVLTF. In nucleotides, the CDR3 is TGTGCCAGCTCACCATCCCCCCGGGGGCACTCTGGGGCCAACGTCCTGACTTTC.

There are a few counts of this clonotype. The V gene is TRBV6-5, the J gene TRBJ2-3; 7 bases match TRBD2. From germline, CDR1 is MNHEY and CDR2 SVGAGI. The trim removed 0 bases at V and 3 bases at J, leaving 12 bases unmatched. This CDR3 is 18 amino acids long. CDR3 protein: CASSYSTLAGVETDTQYF. In nucleotides, the CDR3 is TGTGCCAGCAGTTACTCGACTCTTGCGGGAGTAGAGACAGATACGCAGTATTTT.

This clonotype showed up just a few times. V is TRBV12-3 or TRBV12-4 and J is TRBJ2-1; 9 nucleotides agree with TRBD1. The V gene end was trimmed by 1 base and the J gene end by 7 bases; junction bases not matched to a gene: 5. The CDR3 extends over 15 amino acids. In DNA form, the CDR3 reads TGTGCCAGCAGTTTAGGGACAGGGGATGTAAATGAGCAGTTCTTC. This gives the protein CASSLGTGDVNEQFF.

This clonotype was observed many times. The chain uses TRBV6-5 and TRBJ2-5; TRBD2 is a possible D gene (5 bases). The CDR3 contains 11 residues. Trimming stripped 7 bases from V and 5 bases from J, with 8 bases between. Germline V lookup: CDR1 MNHEY, CDR2 SVGAGI. DNA for the CDR3: TGTGCCAGCACCTCGGGGGAGACCCAGTACTTC. Translated: CASTSGETQYF.

The V call is TRBV5-1, the J call TRBJ1-2; 8 bases are shared with TRBD1. The CDR3 consists of 15 residues. Losses at the gene ends were 0 bases for V and 2 bases for J; bases not matched to a gene: 3. Germline V lookup: CDR1 SGHRS, CDR2 YFSETQ. The CDR3 loop reads CASSLGTGLNYGYTF. In DNA form, the CDR3 reads TGCGCCAGCAGCTTGGGGACAGGGCTGAACTATGGCTACACCTTC.

The gene calls are TRBV11-1 and TRBJ2-1; 7 bases map to TRBD1. The germline V gene has CDR1 SGHAT and CDR2 FQDESV (reference sequence). The CDR3 is 16 residues long. V was pared by 5 bases and J by 6 bases, with 13 bases of the junction left unmatched. The CDR3 DNA is TGTGCCAGCAGCGGCAGGGGGACATCTAAGGCCAATGAGCAGTTCTTC. This sequence encodes CASSGRGTSKANEQFF.

This clonotype was picked up a small number of times. This chain joins TRBV20-1 and TRBJ2-2; possibly TRBD2 for D (5 bases). The CDR3 runs 15 residues. Per the germline V gene, CDR1 is DFQATT and CDR2 is SNEGSKA (reference sequence). V shed 1 base and J shed 5 bases, with 14 bases lying between them. CDR3 sequence: CSARGAGTITGELFF. The CDR3 DNA sequence: TGCAGTGCTAGAGGCGCGGGCACTATTACCGGGGAGCTGTTTTTT.

The gene calls are TRBV4-3 and TRBJ2-4, with 7 bases aligning to TRBD1. J lost 3 bases, V lost 0 bases, and 5 bases had no gene match. Germline V lookup: CDR1 LGHNA, CDR2 YSLEER. CDR3 length equals 16 residues. CDR3 in DNA: TGCGCCAGCAGCCAAGACTTAGGGGGCGACAAAAACATTCAGTACTTC. Its translation is CASSQDLGGDKNIQYF.

The chain combines TRBV12-3 or TRBV12-4 with TRBJ2-1; no definite D call. The CDR3 loop spans 15 amino acids. With 5 bases removed from V and 5 bases from J, the gap between germline ends came to 16 bases. CDR3 in amino acids: CASSRRALRDNEQFF. The CDR3 DNA reads TGTGCCAGCAGTCGCCGGGCGTTACGAGACAATGAGCAGTTCTTC.

The rearrangement joins TRBV7-8 to TRBJ2-4; possible D gene TRBD1, 5 bases. Germline assignment: CDR1 SGHVS and CDR2 FQNEAQ. The length of the CDR3 is 18 residues. With 2 bases removed from V and 0 bases from J, the gap between germline ends came to 17 bases. The CDR3 coding sequence is TGTGCCAGCAGCTTATTCCGGATTGACAGATTAGCCAAAAACATTCAGTACTTC. Its translation: CASSLFRIDRLAKNIQYF.

CDR3 bases: TGTGCCAGCAGTCTCCCGATAGCGGGGGAGAACACAGATACGCAGTATTTT. Residues: CASSLPIAGENTDTQYF. The chain carries TRBV2 and TRBJ2-3, with 9 bases that match TRBD2. CDR3 length: 17 residues. V lost 5 bases, J lost 2 bases, and 11 bases stayed unmatched. CDR1 SNHLY and CDR2 FYNNEI come from the germline V gene.

This chain uses TRBV4-1 with TRBJ2-3; D is undetermined. Germline CDR1 reads MGHRA; CDR2 reads YSYEKL. The CDR3 consists of 16 residues. The V end lost 3 bases, the J end lost 1 base, and 14 bases lay between the germline ends. CDR3: CASSHSMTAGTDTQYF. CDR3 nucleotide sequence: TGCGCCAGCAGCCATTCGATGACCGCGGGCACAGATACGCAGTATTTT.

This clonotype came up a few times. The rearrangement uses TRBV20-1 and TRBJ2-1; weak D call: TRBD2 (5 bases). CDR1 is DFQATT and CDR2 is SNEGSKA in the germline V gene (reference sequence). V lost 8 bases to trimming and J lost 0 bases, with 14 bases between them. The CDR3 covers 14 residues. The CDR3 DNA follows: TGCAGTTCCAGGAGGTCTTACTCCTACAATGAGCAGTTCTTC. Encoded protein: CSSRRSYSYNEQFF.

This clonotype was observed once. The chain recombines TRBV2 with TRBJ2-5; 7 bases match TRBD2. From germline, CDR1 is SNHLY and CDR2 FYNNEI. J gave up 2 bases and V 5 bases, and 8 bases lay outside the gene matches. The CDR3 spans 15 residues. The CDR3, as DNA: TGTGCCAGCAGTCGGGACTACCAGATTCAAGAGACCCAGTACTTC. Protein product: CASSRDYQIQETQYF.

The V and J genes are TRBV9 and TRBJ2-5; possibly TRBD2 for D (6 bases). Germline values: CDR1 SGDLS, CDR2 YYNGEE. Trimming stripped 3 bases from V and 1 base from J, with 13 bases between. The CDR3 has 15 amino acids. CDR3 coding DNA: TGTGCCAGCAGCGGGCGGGAAATGATCCAAGAGACCCAGTACTTC. Its protein is CASSGREMIQETQYF.

V gene TRBV12-3 or TRBV12-4 combines with J gene TRBJ2-1; 9 bases fit TRBD2. The J call is uncertain, as TRBJ2-7 better fits the DNA end. The CDR3 totals 14 residues. CDR3: CASGAGGSPPEQYF. The CDR3 DNA sequence: TGTGCCAGCGGAGCGGGAGGCTCCCCCCCCGAGCAGTACTTC.